Shown below are 13 T cell receptor beta chains from a single sample sequenced in a study of blood T cell repertoires in COVID-19. The protocol was immunoSEQ multiplex PCR, while the TCRdb copy is restricted to in-frame clones and leaves out a portion. Of some 28,000 clones in the sample, roughly nine tenths are singletons; the top ten hold over 8.5%. Sequenced material: peripheral blood. These receptors were collected from a human donor in a cohort sampled during active COVID-19.

The V gene is TRBV19, the J gene TRBJ2-1; TRBD2 aligns across 10 bases. Germline V gene sequence: CDR1 LNHDA, CDR2 SQIVND (reference sequence). V was clipped by 3 bases and J by 0 bases; unmatched bases: 17. CDR3 size: 21 residues. CDR3 in DNA: TGTGCCAGTAGTATGATAGATTGGCTAGCGGGGGCCTTAAGCTCCTACAATGAGCAGTTCTTC. Amino acid sequence: CASSMIDWLAGALSSYNEQFF.

The chain carries TRBV29-1 and TRBJ1-1; tentatively, D is TRBD1 (5 bases). This CDR3 is built from 12 residues. Trimming stripped 2 bases from V and 8 bases from J, with 12 bases between. CDR1 and CDR2 (germline): SQVTM, ANQGSEA. CDR3 DNA sequence: TGCAGCGTTGAAATTTACAGGAGCGAAGCTTTCTTT. Translated: CSVEIYRSEAFF. The full variable domain, its missing parts supplied by reference TRBV29-1 and TRBJ1-1, is SAVISQKPSRDICQRGTSLTIQCQVDSQVTMMFWYRQQPGQSLTLIATANQGSEATYESGFVIDKFPISRPNLTFSTLTVSNMSPEDSSIYLCSVEIYRSEAFFGQGTRLTVV.

The V and J genes are TRBV11-2 and TRBJ2-3; D possibly corresponds to TRBD1 (5 bases). Trimming left V 5 bases short and J 4 bases short, with 13 bases between. Germline V gives CDR1 SGHAT, CDR2 FQNNGV. This CDR3 is built from 14 residues. The CDR3, as DNA: TGTGCCAGCAGCCCAAGGATGGGGCCAGATACGCAGTATTTT. Translation gives CASSPRMGPDTQYF. Full variable domain (missing parts from reference TRBV11-2 and TRBJ2-3): EAGVAQSPRYKIIEKRQSVAFWCNPISGHATLYWYQQILGQGPKLLIQFQNNGVVDDSQLPKDRFSAERLKGVDSTLKIQPAKLEDSAVYLCASSPRMGPDTQYFGPGTRLTVL.

The rearrangement joins TRBV5-1 to TRBJ2-1; 16 nucleotides line up with TRBD2. V trimming: 4 bases; J trimming: 9 bases; junction bases outside the gene matches: 10. The CDR3 contains 17 residues. The germline CDR1 and CDR2 sequences are SGHRS and YFSETQ. The DNA for the CDR3 is TGCGCCAGCAGCCCCGGGACTAGCGGGGGGGCCGAAGGTGAGCAGTTCTTC. Translated, it gives CASSPGTSGGAEGEQFF.

The V call is TRBV6-5, the J call TRBJ1-2; 9 bases fit TRBD1. J lost 4 bases, V lost 6 bases, and 9 bases had no gene match. The CDR3 totals 15 residues. Germline CDR1 reads MNHEY; CDR2 reads SVGAGI. CDR3 sequence (DNA): TGTGCCAGCAGACCAACAGGGGGCCGGGGCTATGGCTACACCTTC. It specifies CASRPTGGRGYGYTF.

The chain links TRBV5-1 to TRBJ2-1; 15 positions agree with TRBD2. Germline V gene data show CDR1 as SGHRS and CDR2 as YFSETQ. This CDR3 has 21 amino acids. The ends lost 1 base at V and 0 bases at J; junction bases unmatched: 11. Here the CDR3 DNA reads TGCGCCAGCAGCTTGTCCGGGACTAGCGGGAGGTCCGAAAGCTCCTACAATGAGCAGTTCTTC. Translating it yields CASSLSGTSGRSESSYNEQFF.

This chain connects TRBV19 to TRBJ1-4; D unclear. Germline CDR1 is LNHDA and CDR2 is SQIVND (reference sequence). The V gene lost 8 bases and the J gene lost 6 bases, with 22 bases spanning the gap. CDR3 size: 16 residues. The CDR3 DNA is TGTGCCAGTCATCCCCAAGCTCTGGCGCGGGATGAAAAACTGTTTTTT. Translated, it gives CASHPQALARDEKLFF.

V and J are TRBV6-1 and TRBJ2-1, with a tentative D call TRBD1 (7 bases). V was trimmed by 4 bases and J by 3 bases, leaving 16 bases between them. Germline CDR1 reads MNHNS; CDR2 reads SASEGT. CDR3 size: 16 residues. CDR3 sequence (DNA): TGTGCCAGCAGTGGTCCAGGGGGGTCCTTCTACAATGAGCAGTTCTTC. It translates to CASSGPGGSFYNEQFF.

The chain uses TRBV7-9 and TRBJ2-1, with no clear D. The germline gives CDR1 SEHNR, CDR2 FQNEAQ (reference sequence). This CDR3 has 14 residues. Trimming removed 2 bases from V and 6 bases from J, with 11 bases in between. CDR3: CASSLIPVGNEQFF. The CDR3 DNA follows: TGTGCCAGCAGCTTAATCCCGGTCGGCAATGAGCAGTTCTTC. Looking up the rest from reference TRBV7-9 and TRBJ2-1 gives the full variable domain: DTGVSQNPRHKITKRGQNVTFRCDPISEHNRLYWYRQTLGQGPEFLTYFQNEAQLEKSRLLSDRFSAERPKGSFSTLEIQRTEQGDSAMYLCASSLIPVGNEQFFGPGTRLTVL.

This chain uses TRBV2 with TRBJ2-6, with a possible D match to TRBD1 (6 bases). The CDR3 totals 15 residues. The germline CDR1 and CDR2 sequences are SNHLY and FYNNEI. Deletions cut 6 bases from V and 2 bases from J, with 11 bases between. The CDR3 DNA is TGTGCCAGCAGGCGGACAGACGCTGGGGCCAACGTCCTGACTTTC. Its protein product is CASRRTDAGANVLTF.

The table lists this clone with a few counts. The chain recombines TRBV6-5 with TRBJ1-1, with D possibly being TRBD1 (5 bases). V lost 6 bases and J lost 4, with 15 bases in between. This CDR3 contains 14 residues. Germline lookup yields CDR1 MNHEY and CDR2 SVGAGI. The CDR3 reads CASSLTGGLTEAFF. CDR3 coding DNA: TGTGCCAGCAGCCTCACCGGGGGTCTCACTGAAGCTTTCTTT.

This chain uses TRBV12-3 or TRBV12-4 with TRBJ2-7, with a possible D match to TRBD1 (6 bases). V was trimmed by 5 bases and J by 4 bases, leaving 12 bases between them. This CDR3 contains 13 residues. CDR3 nucleotides: TGTGCCAGCAGTCCGCCAAGGGGGTACGAGCAGTACTTC. Amino acids: CASSPPRGYEQYF.

This chain connects TRBV6-6 to TRBJ1-2; D not resolved. Trimming pared 8 bases from V and 8 bases from J, leaving 15 bases between. The germline gives CDR1 MNHNY, CDR2 SVGAGI (reference sequence). This CDR3 comprises 12 residues. The chain's CDR3 is CASGPGVGGYTF. The CDR3 DNA reads TGTGCCAGCGGCCCCGGGGTAGGGGGCTACACCTTC.